One and the same sample provided the 5 T cell receptor beta chains below, sequenced in a study of T cell changes during pregnancy in multiple sclerosis. Sequenced by immunoSEQ multiplex PCR; TCRdb stores in-frame clones only, minus some. The sample yields approximately 53,000 clones, nearly 90% seen once. Sequences were derived from peripheral blood, sampled after pregnancy. The receptors originated from a female donor in good health, enrolled as a control in a pregnancy study.

Here the CDR3 DNA reads TGTGCCAGCAGCTTGGGGACAGGGAGCAATCAGCCCCAGCATTTT. Translation: CASSLGTGSNQPQHF. This chain links TRBV5-6 with TRBJ1-5, with 8 positions matching TRBD1. The CDR3 loop spans 15 amino acids. V lost 0 bases, J lost 1 base, and 0 bases stayed unmatched. CDR1 is SGHDT and CDR2 is YYEEEE in the germline V gene.

The chain recombines TRBV7-9 with TRBJ2-1, with 12 bases matching TRBD2. Germline-derived CDR1 and CDR2 are SEHNR and FQNEAQ (reference sequence). The CDR3 loop spans 15 amino acids. After removal of 3 bases from V and 9 bases from J, the junction contained 6 bases not matched to a gene. The CDR3 region has the DNA TGTGCCAGCAGCTTGATGGGACTAGCGGGTACTGAGCAGTTCTTC. Translating it yields CASSLMGLAGTEQFF.

As DNA, the CDR3 is TGTGCCAGCAGCGTCCCAGGGGGCGGGGAGCAGTTCTTC. It is translated as CASSVPGGGEQFF. The chain employs TRBV9 and TRBJ2-1; 8 nucleotides align to TRBD1. The CDR3 is 13 residues long. Germline values: CDR1 SGDLS, CDR2 YYNGEE. The ends lost 2 bases at V and 10 bases at J; junction bases unmatched: 5.

This clone was detected only once. This rearrangement joins TRBV7-2 to TRBJ1-5, with TRBD1 matching over 8 bases. Germline trimming cut 5 bases from V and 2 bases from J; bases unmatched to any gene: 5. This CDR3 has 15 amino acids. Germline V lookup: CDR1 SGHTA, CDR2 FQGNSA. CDR3 amino acids: CASSPDRAGNQPQHF. The CDR3 DNA reads TGTGCCAGCAGCCCGGACAGGGCCGGCAATCAGCCCCAGCATTTT.

This chain uses TRBV9 with TRBJ2-4; tentative D call: TRBD1 (7 bases). Trimming removed 4 bases from V and 11 bases from J, with 16 bases in between. This CDR3 has 13 residues. CDR1 SGDLS and CDR2 YYNGEE come from the germline V gene. In nucleotides, the CDR3 is TGTGCCAGCAGCTCCGATACAGGGGACTTTCAGTACTTC. This sequence encodes CASSSDTGDFQYF.